The next 19 T cell receptor beta chains were all read from a single sample in a study of Ad26.COV2.S vaccination and SARS-CoV-2 variants. The treatment here: about 20 received Ad26.COV2.S at low or high dose, single or two shots; about five received placebo; per-sample allocation not given. Material that was analyzed had been drawn on day 63 after the first vaccine or placebo injection. Here immunoSEQ multiplex PCR was the method, and the copy in TCRdb shows in-frame clones only, minus some. The data contain about 450,000 clones, 89% of them singletons. The source was peripheral blood, collected in a trial of Ad26.COV2.S vaccine versus placebo. The receptors derive from a person between 18 and 65 years old who received the Ad26.COV2.S COVID-19 vaccine or a placebo.

This chain uses TRBV15 with TRBJ1-5; D not certain. Per the germline V gene, CDR1 is LNHNV and CDR2 is YYDKDF (reference sequence). V lost 0 bases and J lost 7, with 13 bases in between. This CDR3 comprises 15 residues. CDR3 in DNA: TGTGCCACCAGCAGAGATCTGGGTCCGGGGCAGCCCCAGCATTTT. Encoded protein: CATSRDLGPGQPQHF.

The chain recombines TRBV2 with TRBJ2-3, with TRBD2 matching over 8 bases. This CDR3 is built from 14 residues. V dropped 8 bases and J dropped 1; count of bases not matched to a gene: 5. CDR1 SNHLY and CDR2 FYNNEI come from the germline V gene. The CDR3 protein is CASVPAGGTDTQYF. CDR3 nucleotide sequence: TGTGCCAGCGTGCCAGCGGGGGGCACAGATACGCAGTATTTT.

This chain links TRBV4-3 with TRBJ2-3; D remains ambiguous. Germline V gene data show CDR1 as LGHNA and CDR2 as YSLEER. This CDR3 has 17 residues. The germline V and J ends were trimmed by 0 bases and 0 bases, with 13 bases remaining between them. In DNA form, the CDR3 reads TGCGCCAGCAGCCAAGATTTGATCAGCGAGAGCACAGATACGCAGTATTTT. Translation: CASSQDLISESTDTQYF.

The rearrangement joins TRBV7-8 to TRBJ1-4; TRBD1 agrees at 8 bases. The germline CDR1 and CDR2 sequences are SGHVS and FQNEAQ. This CDR3 has 16 amino acids. The trim removed 0 bases at V and 5 bases at J, leaving 5 bases unmatched. CDR3 region: CASSLAQTGVNEKLFF. In nucleotides, the CDR3 is TGTGCCAGCAGCTTAGCCCAGACAGGGGTAAATGAAAAACTGTTTTTT.

A single count supports this clone. The chain employs TRBV5-6 and TRBJ2-1; D not resolved. Per germline, CDR1 SGHDT and CDR2 YYEEEE. Trimming shortened V by 4 bases and J by 8 bases, and 7 bases separated the two germline ends. The CDR3 is 11 residues long. The CDR3 sequence: CASSVRDEQFF. DNA of the CDR3: TGTGCCAGCAGCGTCCGTGATGAGCAGTTCTTC. The full variable domain, with the rest looked up from reference TRBV5-6 and TRBJ2-1, is DAGVTQSPTHLIKTRGQQVTLRCSPKSGHDTVSWYQQALGQGPQFIFQYYEEEERQRGNFPDRFSGHQFPNYSSELNVNALLLGDSALYLCASSVRDEQFFGPGTRLTVL.

V usage is TRBV7-3 and J usage is TRBJ2-6, with D maybe TRBD1 (5 bases). Trimming took off 5 bases at V and 1 base at J, with 9 bases between the two ends. The germline V gene encodes CDR1 SGHTA and CDR2 FQGTGA. The CDR3 runs 15 residues. The CDR3 DNA reads as TGTGCCAGCAGCCCCCAGGGTTCTGGGGCCAACGTCCTGACTTTC. Amino acids: CASSPQGSGANVLTF. The full variable domain, its missing parts supplied by reference TRBV7-3 and TRBJ2-6, is GAGVSQTPSNKVTEKGKYVELRCDPISGHTALYWYRQSLGQGPEFLIYFQGTGAADDSGLPNDRFFAVRPEGSVSTLKIQRTERGDSAVYLCASSPQGSGANVLTFGAGSRLTVL.

V and J are TRBV9 and TRBJ2-2; tentatively, D is TRBD2 (6 bases). Germline V gene lookup returns CDR1 SGDLS and CDR2 YYNGEE. V lost 2 bases, J lost 4 bases, and 12 bases lay in between. This CDR3 is 15 amino acids long. CDR3 coding DNA: TGTGCCAGCAGCGTCGGGGGACGGGGCACCGGGGAGCTGTTTTTT. This codes for CASSVGGRGTGELFF.

The chain employs TRBV27 and TRBJ1-4, with D perhaps TRBD1 (5 bases). Germline V gives CDR1 MNHEY, CDR2 SMNVEV (reference sequence). CDR3 size: 17 residues. V was pared by 1 base and J by 2 bases, with 14 bases between. CDR3 sequence reads: CASSLLAGFGTNEKLFF. The CDR3 DNA sequence: TGTGCCAGCAGTTTATTGGCAGGGTTCGGCACTAATGAAAAACTGTTTTTT.

This clone was seen a handful of times. The chain has TRBV4-3 and TRBJ1-1, with D hard to call. Trimming shortened V by 0 bases and J by 3 bases, and 11 bases separated the two germline ends. Germline-derived CDR1 and CDR2 are LGHNA and YSLEER. The CDR3 has 15 amino acids. The CDR3 bases are TGCGCCAGCAGCCAAGATTTGGAGCATCACACTGAAGCTTTCTTT. Residues: CASSQDLEHHTEAFF.

CDR3 residues: CATSQPRGLGSETQYF. CDR3 in DNA: TGTGCCACCAGCCAACCGAGGGGGTTAGGATCAGAGACCCAGTACTTC. The chain carries TRBV15 and TRBJ2-5; weak D call: TRBD1 (6 bases). Germline-derived CDR1 and CDR2 are LNHNV and YYDKDF (reference sequence). There are 16 residues in the CDR3. V dropped 5 bases and J dropped 4 bases, with 20 bases sitting between them.

This clone is a singleton in its sample. This sequence joins TRBV4-1 and TRBJ2-5; 11 positions match TRBD1. Trimming removed 5 bases from V and 5 bases from J; junction bases left unmatched: 7. The CDR3 is made up of 15 amino acids. Germline-derived CDR1 and CDR2 are MGHRA and YSYEKL. CDR3 protein: CASSMGTGGSETQYF. CDR3 nucleotides: TGCGCCAGCAGCATGGGGACAGGGGGTTCCGAGACCCAGTACTTC.

The chain employs TRBV10-2 and TRBJ1-3; no firm D call. The CDR3 totals 14 residues. Germline V lookup: CDR1 WSHSY, CDR2 SAAADI. V was clipped by 4 bases and J by 1 base, with 8 bases between them. The chain's CDR3 is CASSGSASGNTIYF. The CDR3 coding sequence is TGCGCCAGCAGTGGGTCCGCATCTGGAAACACCATATATTTT.

This chain uses TRBV27 with TRBJ2-1; 11 bases match TRBD2. J gave up 10 bases and V 3 bases, and 8 bases lay outside the gene matches. This CDR3 is built from 15 residues. CDR1 and CDR2 from the germline V gene are MNHEY and SMNVEV (reference sequence). This chain's CDR3 is CASSLTSGDTQEQFF. In nucleotides, the CDR3 is TGTGCCAGCAGTTTGACTAGCGGGGACACCCAAGAGCAGTTCTTC.

This clone was counted only a few times. The chain employs TRBV4-1 and TRBJ2-1; 13 bases fit TRBD2. The germline V gene encodes CDR1 MGHRA and CDR2 YSYEKL. With V trimmed by 0 bases and J by 7 bases, 3 bases remained unmatched. This CDR3 is built from 16 residues. The chain's CDR3 is CASSQDRTSGSNEQFF. The CDR3, as DNA: TGCGCCAGCAGCCAAGATAGGACTAGCGGGAGTAATGAGCAGTTCTTC.

V and J are TRBV2 and TRBJ1-5; D gene uncertain. The CDR3 is 13 amino acids. V was cut by 7 bases and J by 0 bases, with 7 bases left in between. Germline CDR1 reads SNHLY; CDR2 reads FYNNEI. CDR3 coding DNA: TGTGCCAGCACCTTGGATAGCAATCAGCCCCAGCATTTT. It yields the protein CASTLDSNQPQHF.

The chain uses TRBV7-2 and TRBJ2-1, with 10 bases aligning to TRBD1. CDR1 is SGHTA, CDR2 FQGNSA, per germline. J lost 10 bases, V lost 5 bases, and 8 bases had no gene match. This CDR3 region has 14 residues. The chain's CDR3 is CASSQRTGGLEQFF. For the CDR3, the DNA is TGTGCCAGCAGCCAACGGACAGGGGGACTCGAGCAGTTCTTC.

V usage is TRBV12-3 or TRBV12-4 and J usage is TRBJ2-1; D not certain. The germline V and J ends were trimmed by 5 bases and 15 bases, with 17 bases remaining between them. The CDR3 spans 12 residues. CDR3 residues: CASSPGVSNWFF. Written as DNA, the CDR3 is TGTGCCAGCAGTCCTGGGGTGAGTAATTGGTTCTTC.

The gene calls are TRBV9 and TRBJ1-2, with 8 positions matching TRBD1. The CDR3 runs to 14 residues. Trimming removed 0 bases from V and 8 bases from J; junction bases left unmatched: 6. Germline V gene data show CDR1 as SGDLS and CDR2 as YYNGEE. CDR3 amino acids: CASSVGTGFRGYTF. CDR3 sequence (DNA): TGTGCCAGCAGCGTAGGGACAGGGTTTCGGGGCTACACCTTC.

J is TRBJ2-4 and V is TRBV7-8; 7 positions agree with TRBD1. In germline, CDR1 is SGHVS, CDR2 FQNEAQ. This CDR3 has 14 amino acids. V lost 5 bases, J lost 3 bases, and 4 bases stayed unmatched. CDR3 in amino acids: CASSQPGGKNIQYF. CDR3 DNA sequence: TGTGCCAGCAGCCAACCAGGGGGCAAAAACATTCAGTACTTC. The full variable domain, completed using reference TRBV7-8 and TRBJ2-4, is GAGVSQSPRYKVAKRGQDVALRCDPISGHVSLFWYQQALGQGPEFLTYFQNEAQLDKSGLPSDRFFAERPEGSVSTLKIQRTQQEDSAVYLCASSQPGGKNIQYFGAGTRLSVL.